The entry that follows covers one T cell receptor (beta chain) sequence. TCRdb's table, derived via immunoSEQ multiplex PCR, lists solely in-frame clones and lacks some. The sample shows about 160,000 clones, 81% of them seen only once. The CDR3 has 23 residues. The sample comes from a study of blood T cell repertoires in COVID-19. Study background: Acute and convalescent COVID-19 specimens originated in the United States, Italy and Spain. PBMCs, B-cell-depleted T cells, or T cells were the source of the cDNA or gDNA that made up the material.

Source material: PBMCs or T cells enriched from blood (not recorded which). The source of this sequence is a woman aged 40 to 50 with acute COVID-19. This chain connects TRBV12-2 to TRBJ2-7; the listed D gene, TRBD2, was not tested against the DNA. TRBV12-2 is labeled a pseudogene. The CDR3 bases are TGTGCAAGTCGGGCCCAGGAGATGGTACCCATAGGACTAGCGGGGACACCCACCTACGAGCAGTACGTC. The encoded protein is CASRAQEMVPIGLAGTPTYEQYV.